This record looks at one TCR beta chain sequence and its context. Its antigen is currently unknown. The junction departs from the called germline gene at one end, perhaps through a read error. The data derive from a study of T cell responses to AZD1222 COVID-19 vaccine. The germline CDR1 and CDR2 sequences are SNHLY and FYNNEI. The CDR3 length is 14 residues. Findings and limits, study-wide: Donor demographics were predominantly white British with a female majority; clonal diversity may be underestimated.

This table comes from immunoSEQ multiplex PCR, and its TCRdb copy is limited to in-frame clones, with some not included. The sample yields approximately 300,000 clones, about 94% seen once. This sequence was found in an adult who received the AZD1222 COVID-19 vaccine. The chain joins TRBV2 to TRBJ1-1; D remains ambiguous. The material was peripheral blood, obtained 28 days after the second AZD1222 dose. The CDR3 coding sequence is TGTGCCAGCAGCGAAGACTATATGAACACTGAAGCTTTCTTT. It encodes CASSEDYMNTEAFF.